The 15 T cell receptor beta chains below come from one sample, sequenced in a study of technical replicates of blood from a few donors. Clones were read by immunoSEQ multiplex PCR, and TCRdb kept only the in-frame ones, dropping some. In the table there are tens of thousands of clones, around 92% of which are singletons. The sample consisted of T cells isolated from PBMCs. These receptors originate from a human donor in good health.

The J gene is TRBJ2-1, the V gene TRBV11-1; 8 nucleotides line up with TRBD1. Germline V gene data show CDR1 as SGHAT and CDR2 as FQDESV (reference sequence). Trimming at V came to 3 bases and at J to 4 bases, leaving 5 bases not matched to a gene. CDR3 size: 15 residues. CDR3 loop: CASSLVGTGYNEQFF. The CDR3 DNA sequence: TGTGCCAGCAGCTTGGTCGGGACAGGTTACAATGAGCAGTTCTTC.

The chain is built from TRBV7-9 and TRBJ2-2; D not certain. The germline V gene encodes CDR1 SEHNR and CDR2 FQNEAQ (reference sequence). This CDR3 is built from 11 residues. Trimming shortened V by 9 bases and J by 5 bases, and 7 bases separated the two germline ends. The chain's CDR3 is CASPLTGELFF. The CDR3 nucleotides are TGTGCCAGTCCCCTTACCGGGGAGCTGTTTTTT.

V is TRBV9 and J is TRBJ2-5; the match to TRBD2 covers 7 bases. With 3 bases clipped from V and 5 bases from J, the junction kept 4 bases outside the gene matches. This CDR3 spans 13 amino acids. Germline V gives CDR1 SGDLS, CDR2 YYNGEE. CDR3 residues: CASSGPGGETQYF. CDR3 in DNA: TGTGCCAGCAGCGGCCCCGGGGGGGAGACCCAGTACTTC.

V is TRBV14 and J is TRBJ2-1; D is undetermined. Germline V lookup: CDR1 SGHDN, CDR2 FVKESK. V was cut by 0 bases and J by 3 bases, with 12 bases left in between. This CDR3 region has 16 residues. CDR3 in DNA: TGTGCCAGCAGCCAAGACCTTGGGCTGGTCTACAATGAGCAGTTCTTC. This codes for CASSQDLGLVYNEQFF.

This clone was found once. The chain is built from TRBV6-5 and TRBJ1-1; D is uncertain. CDR3 length: 12 amino acids. The ends were cut back, 2 bases at V and 1 base at J, with 2 bases in the middle. The germline V gene encodes CDR1 MNHEY and CDR2 SVGAGI. CDR3 residues: CASSYQNTEAFF. Written as DNA, the CDR3 is TGTGCCAGCAGTTACCAGAACACTGAAGCTTTCTTT.

The chain has TRBV6-1 and TRBJ1-4; unclear D gene. The CDR3 contains 12 residues. From germline, CDR1 is MNHNS and CDR2 SASEGT. V lost 10 bases and J 8 bases, leaving 14 bases between the germline ends. CDR3 in amino acids: CAIYVGEEKLFF. DNA for the CDR3: TGTGCCATCTATGTGGGCGAGGAAAAACTGTTTTTT.

The chain employs TRBV5-4 and TRBJ2-7, with TRBD2 matching over 11 bases. CDR1 and CDR2 (germline): SGHNT, YYREEE (reference sequence). This CDR3 has 14 amino acids. The ends lost 3 bases at V and 5 bases at J; junction bases unmatched: 4. The CDR3 DNA reads as TGTGCCAGCAGCTCACTAGCGGGAGATCACGAGCAGTACTTC. Translated, it gives CASSSLAGDHEQYF.

J is TRBJ2-7 and V is TRBV7-2, with D perhaps matching TRBD2 (5 bases). The V gene's germline CDR1 is SGHTA and CDR2 FQGNSA. The germline V and J ends were trimmed by 5 bases and 3 bases, with 14 bases remaining between them. The CDR3 is 14 residues long. In DNA, the CDR3 is TGTGCCAGCAGCATCGGCCGGGAATTCTACGAGCAGTACTTC. Translated, it gives CASSIGREFYEQYF.

The gene calls are TRBV6-5 and TRBJ1-1, with D hard to call. The CDR3 contains 11 residues. V was pared by 6 bases and J by 7 bases, with 9 bases between. Germline CDR1 MNHEY, CDR2 SVGAGI. The CDR3: CASRSGFEAFF. CDR3 DNA: TGTGCCAGCAGAAGCGGCTTTGAAGCTTTCTTT.

The J gene is TRBJ2-1, the V gene TRBV21-1; the table's TRBD2 call for D was not verified on the DNA. TRBV21-1 is described as a pseudogene. This CDR3 region has 16 residues. The CDR3 protein is CASSKESGRAGNEQFF. CDR3 nucleotide sequence: TGTGCCAGCAGCAAAGAAAGCGGGAGGGCCGGGAATGAGCAGTTCTTC.

This chain uses TRBV25-1 with TRBJ2-3; 9 bases line up with TRBD2. Germline CDR1 reads MGHDK; CDR2 reads SYGVNS. There are 13 residues in the CDR3. Trimming took 8 bases from V and 14 from J; bases not matched to a gene: 14. CDR3 nucleotide sequence: TGTGCCAGCGAGACTAGCGGTTTCAACCGGCGGTATTTT. As protein: CASETSGFNRRYF.

The V and J genes are TRBV9 and TRBJ1-2, with 8 bases aligning to TRBD1. V shed 0 bases and J 3 bases; nucleotides not matched to a gene: 16. Germline V gene data show CDR1 as SGDLS and CDR2 as YYNGEE. This CDR3 region has 19 residues. CDR3 DNA sequence: TGTGCCAGCAGCGTAGCAATGGGGCCAGGGGGCACGCAGTACTATGGCTACACCTTC. It translates to CASSVAMGPGGTQYYGYTF.

The CDR3 DNA reads TGCGCCAGCAGCCAAGTCCTAGGCGGGCCCTACGAGCAGTACTTC. It specifies CASSQVLGGPYEQYF. The chain has TRBV4-3 and TRBJ2-7; TRBD2 is a possible D gene (5 bases). The germline V gene encodes CDR1 LGHNA and CDR2 YSLEER. Trimming took off 1 base at V and 2 bases at J, with 12 bases between the two ends. The CDR3 contains 15 residues.

Note on this clone: A junction boundary mismatches the germline segment, possibly from a read error. This chain links TRBV30 with TRBJ2-7; D gene unclear. The CDR3 spans 13 residues. Germline CDR1 and CDR2: GTSNPN and SVGIG (reference sequence). The CDR3 bases are TGTGCCTGGAGCGAGTTAAGTTCCTACGGGCAGTACTTC. This sequence encodes CAWSELSSYGQYF.

The DNA for the CDR3 is TGTGCCAGCGGTGGGGACATCGAAGAGACCCAGTACTTC. The encoded protein is CASGGDIEETQYF. The genes are TRBV27 and TRBJ2-5; D is possibly TRBD1 (6 bases). Trimming shortened V by 8 bases and J by 3 bases, and 13 bases separated the two germline ends. CDR1 is MNHEY and CDR2 is SMNVEV in the germline V gene (reference sequence). This CDR3 region has 13 residues.